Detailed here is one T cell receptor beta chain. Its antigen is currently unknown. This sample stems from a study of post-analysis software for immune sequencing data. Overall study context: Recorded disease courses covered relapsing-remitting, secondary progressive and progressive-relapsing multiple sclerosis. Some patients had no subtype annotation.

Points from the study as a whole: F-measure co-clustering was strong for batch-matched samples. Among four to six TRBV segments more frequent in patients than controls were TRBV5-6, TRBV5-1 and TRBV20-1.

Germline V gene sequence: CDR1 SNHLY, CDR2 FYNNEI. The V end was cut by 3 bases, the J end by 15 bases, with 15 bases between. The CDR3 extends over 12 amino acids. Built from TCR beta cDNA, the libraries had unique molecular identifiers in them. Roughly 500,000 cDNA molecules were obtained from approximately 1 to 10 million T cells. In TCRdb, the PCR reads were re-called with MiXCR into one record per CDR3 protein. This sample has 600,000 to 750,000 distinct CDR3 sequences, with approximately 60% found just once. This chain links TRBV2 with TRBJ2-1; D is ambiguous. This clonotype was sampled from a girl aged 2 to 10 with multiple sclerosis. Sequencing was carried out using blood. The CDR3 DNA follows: TGTGCCAGCAGTGATCAGAGCGAAGAACGGTTCTTC. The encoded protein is CASSDQSEERFF.